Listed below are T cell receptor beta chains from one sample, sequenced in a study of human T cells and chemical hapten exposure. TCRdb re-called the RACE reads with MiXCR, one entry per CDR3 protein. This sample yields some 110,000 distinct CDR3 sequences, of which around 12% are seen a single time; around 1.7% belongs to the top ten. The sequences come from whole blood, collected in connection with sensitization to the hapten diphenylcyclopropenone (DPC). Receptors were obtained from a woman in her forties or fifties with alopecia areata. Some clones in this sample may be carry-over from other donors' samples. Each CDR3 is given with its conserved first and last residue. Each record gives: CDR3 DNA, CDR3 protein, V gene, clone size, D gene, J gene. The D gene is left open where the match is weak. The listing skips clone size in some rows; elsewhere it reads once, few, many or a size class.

DNA: TGTGCCAGCAGCTTAATTTCCGGGACTAGCAGACGAATTGAGCAGTTCTTC
CDR3: CASSLISGTSRRIEQFF
V: TRBV7-2
size: few
D: TRBD2
J: TRBJ2-1

DNA: TGTGCCAGCAGGAGAGCGCGGGGGGACGAACGAGAGACCCAGTACTTC
CDR3: CASRRARGDERETQYF
V: TRBV5-6
size: few
D: TRBD2
J: TRBJ2-5

DNA: TGTGCCAGCCGTTGGACAGGGAGAGCTACCTATGGCTACACCTTC
CDR3: CASRWTGRATYGYTF
V: TRBV19
size: few
D: TRBD1
J: TRBJ1-2

DNA: TGTGCCAGCAGCTCACAGGGACAGGGGGTAGATACGCAGTATTTT
CDR3: CASSSQGQGVDTQYF
V: TRBV7-2
size: many
D: TRBD1
J: TRBJ2-3

DNA: TGTGCCAGTAGCATCGGGCACCAAGAGTCCTACGAGCAGTACTTC
CDR3: CASSIGHQESYEQYF
V: TRBV19
size: few
D: .
J: TRBJ2-7

DNA: TGCGCCAGCAGTGGGGGCGGGGTCGGCCTACCAAGAGAGACCCAGTACTTC
CDR3: CASSGGGVGLPRETQYF
V: TRBV10-2
size: few
D: .
J: TRBJ2-5

DNA: TGCGCCAGCAGCTTGGACAGGGCGACGGAGACCCAGTACTTC
CDR3: CASSLDRATETQYF
V: TRBV5-1
size: few
D: .
J: TRBJ2-5

DNA: TGTGCCAGCAGTTACGGGGGTCCCGAAAAACTGTTTTTT
CDR3: CASSYGGPEKLFF
V: TRBV6-5
size: many
D: .
J: TRBJ1-4

DNA: TGCGCCAGCAGCTGGGGGGAACAGTACTTC
CDR3: CASSWGEQYF
V: TRBV5-1
size: few
D: .
J: TRBJ2-7

DNA: TGTGCCAGCAGTTTCGGGAGGATTTCCTACGAGCAGTACTTC
CDR3: CASSFGRISYEQYF
V: TRBV27
size: .
D: TRBD2
J: TRBJ2-7

DNA: TGCAGTGCCCCGATCACAAGGAGGGACAGCACAGATACGCAGTATTTT
CDR3: CSAPITRRDSTDTQYF
V: TRBV20-1
size: many
D: .
J: TRBJ2-3

DNA: TGTGCTAGTGGTTTGGTACGAGGCGGGGGACTCAGGAATTACTCTGGAAACACCATATATTTT
CDR3: CASGLVRGGGLRNYSGNTIYF
V: TRBV12-5
size: many
D: .
J: TRBJ1-3

DNA: TGTGCCAGCACCCAGTTCAATGAGCAGTTCTTC
CDR3: CASTQFNEQFF
V: TRBV12-3/TRBV12-4
size: .
D: .
J: TRBJ2-1

DNA: TGTGCCAGCAGCCAAGGGACAGGGGGAGGAAACACCATATATTTT
CDR3: CASSQGTGGGNTIYF
V: TRBV3-1
size: few
D: TRBD1
J: TRBJ1-3

DNA: TGTGCCAGCAGCCCAGTGACTAGGGGACCTTTTGGTTCACCCCTCCACTTT
CDR3: CASSPVTRGPFGSPLHF
V: TRBV4-2
size: .
D: .
J: TRBJ1-6

DNA: TGTGCCAGCAGCTTGCGGACTAGCGGGAGAGGGGCGGAGACCCAGTACTTC
CDR3: CASSLRTSGRGAETQYF
V: TRBV5-6
size: few
D: TRBD2
J: TRBJ2-5

DNA: TGTGCCAGCAGCTTAGGGGACAGGATGAACACTGAAGCTTTCTTT
CDR3: CASSLGDRMNTEAFF
V: TRBV7-2
size: .
D: TRBD1
J: TRBJ1-1

DNA: TGCAGCGGTAGCGGGGCGAGCACAGATACGCAGTATTTT
CDR3: CSGSGASTDTQYF
V: TRBV29-1
size: many
D: TRBD2
J: TRBJ2-3

DNA: TGTGCCATCAAGGGCAGCCAGAACACTGAAGCTTTCTTT
CDR3: CAIKGSQNTEAFF
V: TRBV10-3
size: few
D: .
J: TRBJ1-1

DNA: TGTGCCAGCAGCTTCCCCGGCGGGGAGCAGTACTTC
CDR3: CASSFPGGEQYF
V: TRBV11-2
size: few
D: .
J: TRBJ2-7

DNA: TGTGCCAGCAGCTTAGCACAAGAGACCCAGTACTTC
CDR3: CASSLAQETQYF
V: TRBV11-2
size: many
D: .
J: TRBJ2-5

DNA: TGCAGCACAGGGTGGAGCTATGGCTACACCTTC
CDR3: CSTGWSYGYTF
V: TRBV20-1
size: few
D: .
J: TRBJ1-2

DNA: TGTGCCACCAGCAGGGGGACAGGGAATGGTGAGCAGTTCTTC
CDR3: CATSRGTGNGEQFF
V: TRBV15
size: .
D: TRBD1
J: TRBJ2-1

DNA: TGTGCCAGCAGTTACTCGAGGCCGCCCTATAATTCACCCCTCCACTTT
CDR3: CASSYSRPPYNSPLHF
V: TRBV6-5
size: .
D: .
J: TRBJ1-6

DNA: TGTGCCAGCAGCTTAGGGGCTTACGGGACAGGGGGAGAGCAGTACTTC
CDR3: CASSLGAYGTGGEQYF
V: TRBV11-2
size: many
D: TRBD1
J: TRBJ2-7

DNA: TGTGCCAGCAGGGCCGGGACAGGGAACACCGGGGAGCTGTTTTTT
CDR3: CASRAGTGNTGELFF
V: TRBV6-1
size: few
D: TRBD1
J: TRBJ2-2

DNA: TGCAGCGTGTTTCAGGGCTATGGCTACACCTTC
CDR3: CSVFQGYGYTF
V: TRBV20-1
size: few
D: .
J: TRBJ1-2

DNA: TGTGCCAGCAGTTTAGCGGGTACCGGGGAGCTGTTTTTT
CDR3: CASSLAGTGELFF
V: TRBV12-3/TRBV12-4
size: many
D: .
J: TRBJ2-2

DNA: TGTGCCAGCAGCTTGGCCGTGGACAGCAACTCTGGGGCCAACGTCCTGACTTTC
CDR3: CASSLAVDSNSGANVLTF
V: TRBV5-4
size: .
D: .
J: TRBJ2-6

DNA: TGTGCCAGCAGTAAAATCGGACCAGCAACTAATGAAAAACTGTTTTTT
CDR3: CASSKIGPATNEKLFF
V: TRBV28
size: few
D: .
J: TRBJ1-4

DNA: TGTGCCAGCGGGTTCCAGGGGAACACCGGGGAGCTGTTTTTT
CDR3: CASGFQGNTGELFF
V: TRBV28
size: .
D: .
J: TRBJ2-2

DNA: TGTGCCAGCAGTGAGGTCGGCAGTGAAGCTTTCTTT
CDR3: CASSEVGSEAFF
V: TRBV2
size: .
D: .
J: TRBJ1-1

DNA: TGTGCCAGCAGTGGACAGGGCGGATCTGGGGCCAACGTCCTGACTTTC
CDR3: CASSGQGGSGANVLTF
V: TRBV2
size: .
D: TRBD1
J: TRBJ2-6

DNA: TGTGCCACCTCGATAGACAGCGCTGCCCCCTACGAGCAGTACTTC
CDR3: CATSIDSAAPYEQYF
V: TRBV24-1
size: many
D: .
J: TRBJ2-7

DNA: TGTGCCAGCAGCGACTCTCAGGGAGGCGAAAAACTGTTTTTT
CDR3: CASSDSQGGEKLFF
V: TRBV7-9
size: .
D: .
J: TRBJ1-4

DNA: TGCAGTGCTAGAATGGAAGCGGAGACCGGAGAGCTGTTTTTT
CDR3: CSARMEAETGELFF
V: TRBV20-1
size: few
D: .
J: TRBJ2-2

DNA: TGTGCCAGTACATCCGGGAGGGGCTATTCCGAGCAGTACTTC
CDR3: CASTSGRGYSEQYF
V: TRBV19
size: many
D: TRBD2
J: TRBJ2-7

DNA: TGCAGTGCTAGAGCCCCGGACAGGGGTTACTATGGCTACACCTTC
CDR3: CSARAPDRGYYGYTF
V: TRBV20-1
size: .
D: TRBD1
J: TRBJ1-2

DNA: TGTGCCAGTAACGGAGGCACAGATACGCAGTATTTT
CDR3: CASNGGTDTQYF
V: TRBV19
size: many
D: .
J: TRBJ2-3

DNA: TGCAGTGCTACTCGATCACAGGGGACTAATTCACCCCTCCACTTT
CDR3: CSATRSQGTNSPLHF
V: TRBV20-1
size: few
D: TRBD1
J: TRBJ1-6

DNA: TGCGCCAGCAGCCAAGAATCCCGGGGGCGGCCCCAGCATTTT
CDR3: CASSQESRGRPQHF
V: TRBV4-1
size: many
D: .
J: TRBJ1-5

DNA: TGTGCCAGCTCACCGCAAGGGGGGGGCGAAACTGAAGCTTTCTTT
CDR3: CASSPQGGGETEAFF
V: TRBV18
size: many
D: .
J: TRBJ1-1

DNA: TGTGCCAGCAGCTTAGAACTGGGGAAGAGTGAGGAGCTGTTTTTT
CDR3: CASSLELGKSEELFF
V: TRBV7-9
size: .
D: .
J: TRBJ2-2

DNA: TGTGCCAGCAGCCAAGAAGTGAGGAGCTCCTATAATTCACCCCTCCACTTT
CDR3: CASSQEVRSSYNSPLHF
V: TRBV4-2
size: .
D: .
J: TRBJ1-6

DNA: TGTGCCATCAGGGAGACAGGATCCTCCTACGAGCAGTACTTC
CDR3: CAIRETGSSYEQYF
V: TRBV10-3
size: few
D: .
J: TRBJ2-7

DNA: TGCGCCAGCAGCCGGGGACAGGGGTTACCGACGAACACCGGGGAGCTGTTTTTT
CDR3: CASSRGQGLPTNTGELFF
V: TRBV5-1
size: .
D: TRBD1
J: TRBJ2-2

DNA: TGTGCCAGCAGCACGACGGGAGGGGGCGGCTACACCTTC
CDR3: CASSTTGGGGYTF
V: TRBV7-2
size: .
D: TRBD1
J: TRBJ1-2

DNA: TGTGCCAGCACAGGCGGGACTAACACCGGGGAGCTGTTTTTT
CDR3: CASTGGTNTGELFF
V: TRBV6-6
size: .
D: .
J: TRBJ2-2

DNA: TGTGCCAGCAGCCCCCAAGGAGTTCACACTGAAGCTTTCTTT
CDR3: CASSPQGVHTEAFF
V: TRBV9
size: .
D: .
J: TRBJ1-1

DNA: TGCAGCGTCACCCCCGGTTTCAACACTGAAGCTTTCTTT
CDR3: CSVTPGFNTEAFF
V: TRBV29-1
size: many
D: .
J: TRBJ1-1

DNA: TGTGCCAGCAGCTGGACTAGCGGGGGTCGAGATACGCAGTATTTT
CDR3: CASSWTSGGRDTQYF
V: TRBV7-9
size: .
D: TRBD2
J: TRBJ2-3

DNA: TGCAGTGCTAGAGATCTAAGGGAGAGGGAGACCCAGTACTTC
CDR3: CSARDLRERETQYF
V: TRBV20-1
size: .
D: .
J: TRBJ2-5

DNA: TGTGCCAGCAGCTTAGCCCGAGGGGGACCCTACGAGCAGTACTTC
CDR3: CASSLARGGPYEQYF
V: TRBV7-2
size: few
D: .
J: TRBJ2-7

DNA: TGTGCCAGCAGCTCCCTGTATGGTAATGGTTCACCCCTCCACTTT
CDR3: CASSSLYGNGSPLHF
V: TRBV7-8
size: many
D: .
J: TRBJ1-6

DNA: TGTGCCAGCAGCTCAAGGCCCCGGACAGGGAATGAAAAACTGTTTTTT
CDR3: CASSSRPRTGNEKLFF
V: TRBV7-9
size: .
D: TRBD1
J: TRBJ1-4

DNA: TGTGCCAGCAGCCAAGATCCGGGACAGATCTCTGGAAACACCATATATTTT
CDR3: CASSQDPGQISGNTIYF
V: TRBV14
size: few
D: TRBD1
J: TRBJ1-3